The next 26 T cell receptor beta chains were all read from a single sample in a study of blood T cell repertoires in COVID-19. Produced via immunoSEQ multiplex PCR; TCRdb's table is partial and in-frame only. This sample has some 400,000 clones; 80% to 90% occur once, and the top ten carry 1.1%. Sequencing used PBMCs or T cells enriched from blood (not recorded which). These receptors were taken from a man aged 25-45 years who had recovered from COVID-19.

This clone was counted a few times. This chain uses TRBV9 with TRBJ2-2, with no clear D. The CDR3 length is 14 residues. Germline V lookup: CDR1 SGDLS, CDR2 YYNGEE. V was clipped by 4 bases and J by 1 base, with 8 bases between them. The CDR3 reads CASSPRVNTGELFF. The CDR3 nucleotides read TGTGCCAGCAGCCCCCGGGTGAACACCGGGGAGCTGTTTTTT.

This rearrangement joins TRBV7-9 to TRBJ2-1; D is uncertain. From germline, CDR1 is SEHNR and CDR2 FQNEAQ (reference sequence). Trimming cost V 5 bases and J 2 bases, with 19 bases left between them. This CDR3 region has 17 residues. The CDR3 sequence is CASSQSYGGYTYNEQFF. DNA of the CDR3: TGTGCCAGCAGCCAGAGTTACGGCGGATACACCTACAATGAGCAGTTCTTC.

CDR3 loop: CSVDGTGTDYGYTF. CDR3 nucleotide sequence: TGCAGCGTGGACGGGACAGGGACCGACTATGGCTACACCTTC. V usage is TRBV29-1 and J usage is TRBJ1-2, with 9 bases matching TRBD1. Germline values: CDR1 SQVTM, CDR2 ANQGSEA. The CDR3 runs to 14 residues. With V trimmed by 6 bases and J by 3 bases, 8 bases remained unmatched.

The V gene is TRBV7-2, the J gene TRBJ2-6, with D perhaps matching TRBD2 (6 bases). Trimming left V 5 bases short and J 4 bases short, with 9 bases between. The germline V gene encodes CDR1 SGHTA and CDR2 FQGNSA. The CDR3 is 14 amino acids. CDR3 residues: CASSPGGGANVLTF. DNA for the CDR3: TGTGCCAGCAGCCCCGGGGGAGGGGCCAACGTCCTGACTTTC.

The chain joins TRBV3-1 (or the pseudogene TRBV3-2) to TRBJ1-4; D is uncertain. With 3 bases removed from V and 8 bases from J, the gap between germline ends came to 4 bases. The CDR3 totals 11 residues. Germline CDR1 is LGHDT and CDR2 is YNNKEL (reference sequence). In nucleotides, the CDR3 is TGTGCCAGCAGCCACACAGAAAAACTGTTTTTT. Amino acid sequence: CASSHTEKLFF.

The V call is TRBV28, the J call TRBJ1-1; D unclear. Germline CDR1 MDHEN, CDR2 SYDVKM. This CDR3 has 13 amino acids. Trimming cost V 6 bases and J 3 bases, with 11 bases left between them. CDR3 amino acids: CASRFTVDTEAFF. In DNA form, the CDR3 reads TGTGCCAGCAGGTTCACAGTCGACACTGAAGCTTTCTTT.

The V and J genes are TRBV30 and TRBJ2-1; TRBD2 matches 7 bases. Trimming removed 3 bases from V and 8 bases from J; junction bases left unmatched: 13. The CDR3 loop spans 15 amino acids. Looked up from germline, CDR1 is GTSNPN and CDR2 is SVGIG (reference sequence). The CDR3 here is CAWSPSGGELDEQFF. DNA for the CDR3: TGTGCCTGGAGCCCTAGCGGAGGAGAATTAGATGAGCAGTTCTTC.

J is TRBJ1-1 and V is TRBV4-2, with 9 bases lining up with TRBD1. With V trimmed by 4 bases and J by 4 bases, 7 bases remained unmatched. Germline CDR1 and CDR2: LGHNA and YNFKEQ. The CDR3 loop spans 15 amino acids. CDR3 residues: CASSPNYRGPTEAFF. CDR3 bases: TGTGCCAGCAGCCCAAACTACAGGGGGCCCACTGAAGCTTTCTTT.

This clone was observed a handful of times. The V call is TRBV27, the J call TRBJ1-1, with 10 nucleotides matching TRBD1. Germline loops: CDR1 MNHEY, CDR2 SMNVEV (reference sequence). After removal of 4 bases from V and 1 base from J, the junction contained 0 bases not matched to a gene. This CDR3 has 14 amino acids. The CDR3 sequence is CASSWTGGNTEAFF. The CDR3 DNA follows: TGTGCCAGCAGTTGGACAGGGGGGAACACTGAAGCTTTCTTT.

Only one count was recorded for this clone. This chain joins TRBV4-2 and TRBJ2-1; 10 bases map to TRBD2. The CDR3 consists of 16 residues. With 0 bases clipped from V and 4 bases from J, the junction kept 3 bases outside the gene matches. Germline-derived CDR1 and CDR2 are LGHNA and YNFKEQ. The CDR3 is CASSQDRTSGYNEQFF. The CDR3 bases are TGTGCCAGCAGCCAAGATCGGACTAGCGGATACAATGAGCAGTTCTTC.

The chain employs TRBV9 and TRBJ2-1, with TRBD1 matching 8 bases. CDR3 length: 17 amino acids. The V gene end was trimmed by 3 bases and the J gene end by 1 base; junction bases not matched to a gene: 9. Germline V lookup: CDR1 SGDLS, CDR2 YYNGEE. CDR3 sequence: CASSAGPGGGSYNEQFF. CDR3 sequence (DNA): TGTGCCAGCAGCGCAGGTCCAGGGGGCGGGTCCTACAATGAGCAGTTCTTC.

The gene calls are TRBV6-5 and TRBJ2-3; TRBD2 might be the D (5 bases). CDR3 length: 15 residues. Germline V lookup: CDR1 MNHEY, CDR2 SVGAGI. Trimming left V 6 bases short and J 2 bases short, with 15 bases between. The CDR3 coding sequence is TGTGCCAGCAGGTCCAGCGGTGCGACCACAGATACGCAGTATTTT. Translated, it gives CASRSSGATTDTQYF.

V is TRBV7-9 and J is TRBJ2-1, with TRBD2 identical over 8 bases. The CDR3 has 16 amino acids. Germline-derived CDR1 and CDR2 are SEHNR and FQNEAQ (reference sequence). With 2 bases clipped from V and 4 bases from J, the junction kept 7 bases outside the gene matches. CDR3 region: CASSLFGSGKYNEQFF. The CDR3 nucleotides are TGTGCCAGCAGCTTATTCGGTAGCGGGAAGTACAATGAGCAGTTCTTC.

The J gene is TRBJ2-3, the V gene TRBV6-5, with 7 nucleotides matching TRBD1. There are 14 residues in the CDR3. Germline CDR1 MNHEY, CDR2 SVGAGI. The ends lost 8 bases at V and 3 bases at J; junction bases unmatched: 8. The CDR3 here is CASSQGRKTDTQYF. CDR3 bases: TGTGCCAGCTCACAGGGGCGGAAAACAGATACGCAGTATTTT.

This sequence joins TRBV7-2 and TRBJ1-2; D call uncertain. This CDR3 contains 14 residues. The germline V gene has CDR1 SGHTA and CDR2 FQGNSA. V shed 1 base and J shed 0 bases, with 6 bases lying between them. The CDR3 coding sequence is TGTGCCAGCAGCTTAGGTTCTTCTAACTATGGCTACACCTTC. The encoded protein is CASSLGSSNYGYTF.

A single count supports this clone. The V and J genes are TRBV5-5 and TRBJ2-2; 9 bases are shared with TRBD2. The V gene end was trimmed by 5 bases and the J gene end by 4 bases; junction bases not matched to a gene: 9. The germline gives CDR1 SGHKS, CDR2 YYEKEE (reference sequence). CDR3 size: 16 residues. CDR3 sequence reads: CASSNLAGPGTGELFF. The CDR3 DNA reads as TGTGCCAGCAGTAATCTAGCGGGGCCGGGCACCGGGGAGCTGTTTTTT.

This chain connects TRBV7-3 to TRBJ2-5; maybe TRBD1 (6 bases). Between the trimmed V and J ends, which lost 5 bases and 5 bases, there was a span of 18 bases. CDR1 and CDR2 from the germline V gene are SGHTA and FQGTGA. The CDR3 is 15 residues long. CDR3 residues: CASSLRQGPEETQYF. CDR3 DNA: TGTGCCAGCAGCCTCCGTCAGGGGCCGGAGGAGACCCAGTACTTC.

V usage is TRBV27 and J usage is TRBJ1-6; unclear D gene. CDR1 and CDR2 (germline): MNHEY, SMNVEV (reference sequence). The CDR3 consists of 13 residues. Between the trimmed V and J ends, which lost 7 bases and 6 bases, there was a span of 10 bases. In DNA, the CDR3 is TGTGCCAGCACCCCCAACTTTAATTCACCCCTCCACTTT. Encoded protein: CASTPNFNSPLHF.

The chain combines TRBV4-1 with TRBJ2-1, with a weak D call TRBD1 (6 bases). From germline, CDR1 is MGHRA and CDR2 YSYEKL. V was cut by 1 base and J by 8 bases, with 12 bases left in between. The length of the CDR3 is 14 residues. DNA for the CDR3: TGCGCCAGCAGCCAAGTCCCAGGGGCGGATGAGCAGTTCTTC. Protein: CASSQVPGADEQFF.

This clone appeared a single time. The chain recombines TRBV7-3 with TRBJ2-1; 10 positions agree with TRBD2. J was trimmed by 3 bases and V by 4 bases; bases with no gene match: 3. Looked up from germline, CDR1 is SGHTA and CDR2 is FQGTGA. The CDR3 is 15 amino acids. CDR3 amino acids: CASSSVAGGYNEQFF. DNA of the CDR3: TGTGCCAGCAGCTCGGTAGCGGGAGGCTACAATGAGCAGTTCTTC. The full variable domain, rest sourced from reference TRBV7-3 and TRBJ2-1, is GAGVSQTPSNKVTEKGKYVELRCDPISGHTALYWYRQSLGQGPEFLIYFQGTGAADDSGLPNDRFFAVRPEGSVSTLKIQRTERGDSAVYLCASSSVAGGYNEQFFGPGTRLTVL.

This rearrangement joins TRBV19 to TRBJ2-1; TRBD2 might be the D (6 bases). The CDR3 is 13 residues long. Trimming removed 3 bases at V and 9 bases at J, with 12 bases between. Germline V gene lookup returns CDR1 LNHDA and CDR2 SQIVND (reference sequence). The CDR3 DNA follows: TGTGCCAGTAGTATTTGGCGGGGACCTGAGCAGTTCTTC. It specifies CASSIWRGPEQFF. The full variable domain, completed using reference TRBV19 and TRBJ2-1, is DGGITQSPKYLFRKEGQNVTLSCEQNLNHDAMYWYRQDPGQGLRLIYYSQIVNDFQKGDIAEGYSVSREKKESFPLTVTSAQKNPTAFYLCASSIWRGPEQFFGPGTRLTVL.

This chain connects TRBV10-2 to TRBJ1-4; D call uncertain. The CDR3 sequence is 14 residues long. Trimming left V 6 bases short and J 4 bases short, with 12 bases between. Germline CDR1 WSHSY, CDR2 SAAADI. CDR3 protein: CASREGYSNEKLFF. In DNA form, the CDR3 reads TGCGCCAGCAGAGAAGGTTACAGTAATGAAAAACTGTTTTTT.

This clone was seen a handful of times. The CDR3 sequence: CASRQTGAGYGYTF. The CDR3 bases are TGTGCCAGCAGGCAGACAGGGGCTGGATATGGCTACACCTTC. The gene calls are TRBV27 and TRBJ1-2; TRBD1 matches 8 bases. The junction had 8 bases not matched to a gene; V was cut back by 6 bases and J by 5 bases. The CDR3 runs to 14 residues. The germline V gene encodes CDR1 MNHEY and CDR2 SMNVEV (reference sequence).

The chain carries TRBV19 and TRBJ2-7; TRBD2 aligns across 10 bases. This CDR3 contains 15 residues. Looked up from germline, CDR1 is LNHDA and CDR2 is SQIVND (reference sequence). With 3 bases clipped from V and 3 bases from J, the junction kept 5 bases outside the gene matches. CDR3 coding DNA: TGTGCCAGTAGTATCGGACTAGCGGATTTCTACGAGCAGTACTTC. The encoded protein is CASSIGLADFYEQYF. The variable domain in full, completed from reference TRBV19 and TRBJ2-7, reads DGGITQSPKYLFRKEGQNVTLSCEQNLNHDAMYWYRQDPGQGLRLIYYSQIVNDFQKGDIAEGYSVSREKKESFPLTVTSAQKNPTAFYLCASSIGLADFYEQYFGPGTRLTVT.

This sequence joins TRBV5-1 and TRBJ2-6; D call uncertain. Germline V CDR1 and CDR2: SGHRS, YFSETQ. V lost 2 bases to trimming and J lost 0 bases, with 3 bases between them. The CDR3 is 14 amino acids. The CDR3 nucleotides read TGCGCCAGCAGCTTATACTCTGGGGCCAACGTCCTGACTTTC. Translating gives CASSLYSGANVLTF. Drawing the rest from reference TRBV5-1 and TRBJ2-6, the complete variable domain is KAGVTQTPRYLIKTRGQQVTLSCSPISGHRSVSWYQQTPGQGLQFLFEYFSETQRNKGNFPGRFSGRQFSNSRSEMNVSTLELGDSALYLCASSLYSGANVLTFGAGSRLTVL.

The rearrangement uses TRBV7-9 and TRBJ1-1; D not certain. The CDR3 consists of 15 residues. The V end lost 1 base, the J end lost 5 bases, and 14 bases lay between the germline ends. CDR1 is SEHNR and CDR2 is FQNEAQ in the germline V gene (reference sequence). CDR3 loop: CASSLETGRRTEAFF. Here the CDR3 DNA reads TGTGCCAGCAGCTTAGAGACGGGTCGTAGGACTGAAGCTTTCTTT.